This T cell receptor (beta chain) was found in a study of metastatic and nonmetastatic thyroid tumors. About the study: Repertoire data that came from the blood and tumor or nodule tissue of malignant and benign thyroid patients were compared.

Per germline, CDR1 SGHRS and CDR2 YFSETQ. This CDR3 is built from 17 residues. V lost 0 bases, J lost 5 bases, and 20 bases lay in between. Thyroid surgery took place with no prior treatment in any patient. TCRdb called clones again from the PCR reads with MiXCR. The sample has around 40,000 clones; about 18% are singletons. This clonotype was sampled from a male donor with papillary thyroid cancer or a benign thyroid nodule (not recorded which). Some clones in this sample may be carry-over from other donors' samples. Material for sequencing was blood. The chain carries TRBV5-1 and TRBJ2-5; D ambiguous. CDR3 in DNA: TGCGCCAGCAGCTTGGAAAGGGCAGTTACGGTTTGGGAGACCCAGTACTTC. This sequence encodes CASSLERAVTVWETQYF. The full variable domain, rest sourced from reference TRBV5-1 and TRBJ2-5, is KAGVTQTPRYLIKTRGQQVTLSCSPISGHRSVSWYQQTPGQGLQFLFEYFSETQRNKGNFPGRFSGRQFSNSRSEMNVSTLELGDSALYLCASSLERAVTVWETQYFGPGTRLLVL.